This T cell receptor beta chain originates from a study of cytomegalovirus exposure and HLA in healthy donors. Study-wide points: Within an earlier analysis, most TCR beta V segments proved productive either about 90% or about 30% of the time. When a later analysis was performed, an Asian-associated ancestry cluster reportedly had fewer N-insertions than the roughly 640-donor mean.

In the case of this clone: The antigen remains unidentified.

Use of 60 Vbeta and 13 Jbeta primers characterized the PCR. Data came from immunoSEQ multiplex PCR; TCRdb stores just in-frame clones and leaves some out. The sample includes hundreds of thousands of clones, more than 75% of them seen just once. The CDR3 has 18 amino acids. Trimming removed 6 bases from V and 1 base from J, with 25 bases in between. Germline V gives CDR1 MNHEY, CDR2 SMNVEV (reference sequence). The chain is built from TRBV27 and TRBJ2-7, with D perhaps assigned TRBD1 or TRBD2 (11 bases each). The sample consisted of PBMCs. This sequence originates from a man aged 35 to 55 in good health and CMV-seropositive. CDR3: CASRPGQGGLAESYEQYF. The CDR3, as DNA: TGTGCCAGCAGACCGGGACAGGGGGGACTAGCGGAATCCTACGAGCAGTACTTC.